Below are 4 T cell receptor beta chains sequenced from a single sample in a study of T cells after yellow fever vaccination. In TCRdb, the 5' RACE reads were re-called with MiXCR into one record per CDR3 protein. The data hold 100,000 to 150,000 distinct CDR3 sequences, with over 12% observed a single time. The sample in question was CD8+ T cells sorted from PBMCs, obtained 5 days after the yellow fever booster vaccination. These receptor sequences come from a man aged 18 to 30 who received the YFV17D yellow fever vaccine.

This clonotype was seen more than once but under ten times. The chain has TRBV11-2 and TRBJ1-2; a weak D match, TRBD1 (6 bases). The CDR3 has 14 amino acids. V was cut by 5 bases and J by 8 bases, with 18 bases left in between. CDR1 and CDR2 from the germline V gene are SGHAT and FQNNGV. CDR3 nucleotides: TGTGCCAGCAGCAGGACCATACAGGGTTCGGGCTACACCTTC. Translated, it gives CASSRTIQGSGYTF.

This clonotype occurred a few times. The V and J genes are TRBV7-9 and TRBJ2-1, with TRBD1 matching 7 bases. In germline, CDR1 is SEHNR, CDR2 FQNEAQ (reference sequence). V lost 5 bases and J lost 2; bases outside the gene matches: 9. The CDR3 loop spans 16 amino acids. CDR3 amino acids: CASSRPLQGPYNEQFF. The DNA for the CDR3 is TGTGCCAGCAGCCGACCACTACAGGGGCCCTACAATGAGCAGTTCTTC.

V is TRBV11-1 and J is TRBJ2-5, with 9 bases lining up with TRBD2. Trimming at V came to 6 bases and at J to 5 bases, leaving 10 bases not matched to a gene. This CDR3 has 15 amino acids. In germline, CDR1 is SGHAT, CDR2 FQDESV (reference sequence). CDR3 in DNA: TGTGCCAGCAGACCAGCCGGGACTAGCTGGGAGACCCAGTACTTC. This sequence encodes CASRPAGTSWETQYF.

This clonotype was detected ten times or more. This rearrangement joins TRBV11-2 to TRBJ1-1; no reliable D call. From germline, CDR1 is SGHAT and CDR2 FQNNGV. V lost 8 bases to trimming and J lost 2 bases, with 9 bases between them. The length of the CDR3 is 12 residues. The CDR3: CASSWGNTEAFF. The CDR3 bases are TGTGCCAGCTCTTGGGGTAACACTGAAGCTTTCTTT. The complete variable domain, with remaining parts taken from reference TRBV11-2 and TRBJ1-1, reads EAGVAQSPRYKIIEKRQSVAFWCNPISGHATLYWYQQILGQGPKLLIQFQNNGVVDDSQLPKDRFSAERLKGVDSTLKIQPAKLEDSAVYLCASSWGNTEAFFGQGTRLTVV.